This TCR beta chain was captured by sequencing in a study of CD8 T cells in ankylosing spondylitis. Study findings and constraints: Significantly higher representation of disease-linked clones was reported for matched ankylosing spondylitis synovial fluid. Characteristic, it appeared, of ankylosing spondylitis blood was a TCR beta motif of roughly eight highly homologous variants. Clones linked to the disease showed a CD8+ phenotype. They occurred at relatively low frequencies in peripheral blood.

Germline V CDR1 and CDR2: SGHAT, FQNNGV. The germline V and J ends were trimmed by 3 bases and 7 bases, with 12 bases remaining between them. The CDR3 runs to 14 residues. A remark on this clonotype: The antigen is not known.

Generation of TCR beta libraries employed quantitative 5'-RACE incorporating molecular barcodes. TCRdb passed the 5' RACE reads through MiXCR, listing each CDR3 protein once. The data contain roughly 440,000 distinct CDR3 sequences, 15% to 20% of them singletons. This TCR came from a male donor with ankylosing spondylitis. J is TRBJ2-2 and V is TRBV11-2, with a weak D call TRBD2 (5 bases). Sequenced: blood, either unsorted or a sorted T cell fraction (not recorded which). The CDR3 protein is CASSFISRDGELFF. The CDR3 coding sequence is TGTGCCAGCAGCTTTATAAGTCGGGACGGGGAGCTGTTTTTT.